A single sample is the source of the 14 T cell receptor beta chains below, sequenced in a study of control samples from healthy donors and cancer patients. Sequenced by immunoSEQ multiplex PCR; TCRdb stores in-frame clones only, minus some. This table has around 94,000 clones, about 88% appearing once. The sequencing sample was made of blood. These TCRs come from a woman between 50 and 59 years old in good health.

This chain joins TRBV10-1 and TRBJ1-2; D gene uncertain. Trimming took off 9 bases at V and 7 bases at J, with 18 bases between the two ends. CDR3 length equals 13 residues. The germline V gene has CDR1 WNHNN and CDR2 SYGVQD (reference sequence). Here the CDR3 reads CASYEDVYGGYTF. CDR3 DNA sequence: TGCGCCAGTTATGAGGACGTCTATGGTGGCTACACCTTC.

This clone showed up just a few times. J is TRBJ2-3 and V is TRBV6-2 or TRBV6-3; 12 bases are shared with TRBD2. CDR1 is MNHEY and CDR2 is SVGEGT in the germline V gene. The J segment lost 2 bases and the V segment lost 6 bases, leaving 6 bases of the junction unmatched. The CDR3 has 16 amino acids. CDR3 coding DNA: TGTGCCAGCAGCCCTGGGACTAGCGGGTTCACAGATACGCAGTATTTT. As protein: CASSPGTSGFTDTQYF.

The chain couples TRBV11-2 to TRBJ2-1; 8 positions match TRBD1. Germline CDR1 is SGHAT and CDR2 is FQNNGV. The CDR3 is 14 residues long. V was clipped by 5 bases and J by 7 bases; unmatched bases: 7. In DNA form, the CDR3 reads TGTGCCAGCAGCGGATCAGGGGGCTGGAATGAGCAGTTCTTC. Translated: CASSGSGGWNEQFF.

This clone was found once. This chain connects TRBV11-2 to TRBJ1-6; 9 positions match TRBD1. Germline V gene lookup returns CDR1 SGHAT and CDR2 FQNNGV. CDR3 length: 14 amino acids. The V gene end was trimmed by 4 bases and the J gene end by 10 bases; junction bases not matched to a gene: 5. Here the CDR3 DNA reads TGTGCCAGCAGCTCAGGGACAGGGTACTCACCCCTCCACTTT. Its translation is CASSSGTGYSPLHF.

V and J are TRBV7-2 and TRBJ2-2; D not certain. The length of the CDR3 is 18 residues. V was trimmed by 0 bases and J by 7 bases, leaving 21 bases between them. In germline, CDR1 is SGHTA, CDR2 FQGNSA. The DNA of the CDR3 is TGTGCCAGCAGCTTAGCGGCTTATTTGGATATTGTAAACGGGGAGCTGTTTTTT. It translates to CASSLAAYLDIVNGELFF.

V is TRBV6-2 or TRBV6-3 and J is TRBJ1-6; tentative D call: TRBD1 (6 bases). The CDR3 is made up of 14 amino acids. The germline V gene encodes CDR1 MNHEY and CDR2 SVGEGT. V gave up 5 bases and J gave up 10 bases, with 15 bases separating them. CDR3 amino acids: CASSPQGPHSPLHF. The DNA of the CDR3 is TGTGCCAGCAGTCCACAGGGCCCCCACTCACCCCTCCACTTT.

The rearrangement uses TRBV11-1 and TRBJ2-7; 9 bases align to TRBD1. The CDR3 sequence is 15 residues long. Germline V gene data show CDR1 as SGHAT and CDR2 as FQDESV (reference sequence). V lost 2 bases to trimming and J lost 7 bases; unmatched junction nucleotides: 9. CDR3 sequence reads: CASSLRGQGSWEQYF. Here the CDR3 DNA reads TGTGCCAGCAGCTTAAGGGGACAGGGATCGTGGGAGCAGTACTTC.

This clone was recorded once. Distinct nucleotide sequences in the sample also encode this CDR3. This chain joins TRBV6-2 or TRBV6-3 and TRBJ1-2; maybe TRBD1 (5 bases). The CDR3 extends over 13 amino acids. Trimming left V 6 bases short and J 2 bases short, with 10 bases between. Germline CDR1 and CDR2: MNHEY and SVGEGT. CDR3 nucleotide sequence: TGTGCCAGCAGCTCGGGACGGAACTATGGCTACACCTTC. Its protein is CASSSGRNYGYTF.

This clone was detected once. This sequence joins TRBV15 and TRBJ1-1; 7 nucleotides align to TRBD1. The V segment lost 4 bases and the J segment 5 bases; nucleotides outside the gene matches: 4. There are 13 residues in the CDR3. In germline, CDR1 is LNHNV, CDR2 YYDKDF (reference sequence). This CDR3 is CATSNTGVTEAFF. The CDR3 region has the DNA TGTGCCACCAGCAATACAGGGGTTACTGAAGCTTTCTTT.

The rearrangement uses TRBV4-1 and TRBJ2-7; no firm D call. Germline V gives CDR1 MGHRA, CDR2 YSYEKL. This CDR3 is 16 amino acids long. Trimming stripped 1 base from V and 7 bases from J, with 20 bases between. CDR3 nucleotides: TGCGCCAGCAGCCAAGTACATCTAGTGGTGCGTGAGGAGCAGTACTTC. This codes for CASSQVHLVVREEQYF.

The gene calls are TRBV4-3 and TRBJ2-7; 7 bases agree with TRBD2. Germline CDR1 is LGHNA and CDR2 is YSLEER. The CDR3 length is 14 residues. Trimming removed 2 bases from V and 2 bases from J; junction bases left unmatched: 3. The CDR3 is CASSQLGGAYEQYF. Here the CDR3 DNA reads TGCGCCAGCAGCCAACTGGGGGGGGCCTACGAGCAGTACTTC.

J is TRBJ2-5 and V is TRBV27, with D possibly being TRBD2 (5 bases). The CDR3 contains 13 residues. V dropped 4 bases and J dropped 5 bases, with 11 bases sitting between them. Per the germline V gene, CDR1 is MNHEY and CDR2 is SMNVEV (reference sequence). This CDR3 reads CASSSRSGETQYF. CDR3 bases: TGTGCCAGCAGTTCCCGCTCGGGGGAGACCCAGTACTTC.

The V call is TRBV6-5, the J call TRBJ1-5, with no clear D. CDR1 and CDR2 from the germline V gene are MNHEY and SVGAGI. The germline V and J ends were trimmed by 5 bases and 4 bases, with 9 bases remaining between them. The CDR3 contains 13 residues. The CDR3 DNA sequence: TGTGCCAGCAGTACGGCGGGAAATCAGCCCCAGCATTTT. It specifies CASSTAGNQPQHF.

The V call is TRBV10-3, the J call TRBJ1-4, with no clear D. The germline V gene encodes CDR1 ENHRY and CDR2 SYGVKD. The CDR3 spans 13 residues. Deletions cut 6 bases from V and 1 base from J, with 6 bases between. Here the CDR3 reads CAIRAETNEKLFF. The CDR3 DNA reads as TGTGCCATCAGGGCCGAAACTAATGAAAAACTGTTTTTT.